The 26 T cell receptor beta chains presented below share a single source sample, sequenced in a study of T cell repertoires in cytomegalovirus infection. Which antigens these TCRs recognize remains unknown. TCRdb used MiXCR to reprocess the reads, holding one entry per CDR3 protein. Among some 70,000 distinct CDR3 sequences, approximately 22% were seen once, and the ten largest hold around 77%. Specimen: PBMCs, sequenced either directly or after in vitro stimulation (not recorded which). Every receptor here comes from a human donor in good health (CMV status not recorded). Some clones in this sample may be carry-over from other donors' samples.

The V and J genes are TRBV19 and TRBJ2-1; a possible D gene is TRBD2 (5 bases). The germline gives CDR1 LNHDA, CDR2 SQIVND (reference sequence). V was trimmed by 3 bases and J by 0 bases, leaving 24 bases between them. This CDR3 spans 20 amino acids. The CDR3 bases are TGTGCCAGTAGTATGCTATCGGTCGCTAGCCGGTCGGGCTCCTACAATGAGCAGTTCTTC. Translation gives CASSMLSVASRSGSYNEQFF.

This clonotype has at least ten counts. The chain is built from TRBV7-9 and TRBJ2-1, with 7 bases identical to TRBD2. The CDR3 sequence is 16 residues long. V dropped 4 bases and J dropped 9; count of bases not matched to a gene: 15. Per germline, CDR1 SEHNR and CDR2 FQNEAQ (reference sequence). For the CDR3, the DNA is TGTGCCAGCAGCTCCCCGGGCAGACTAGCTTCTCCTGAGCAGTTCTTC. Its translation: CASSSPGRLASPEQFF.

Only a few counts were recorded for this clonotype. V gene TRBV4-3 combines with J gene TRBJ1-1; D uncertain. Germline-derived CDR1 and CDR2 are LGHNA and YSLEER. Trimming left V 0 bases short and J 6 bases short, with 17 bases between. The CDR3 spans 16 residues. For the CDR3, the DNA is TGCGCCAGCAGCCAAGATAGTGAGGTGGCCCAGTCTGAAGCTTTCTTT. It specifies CASSQDSEVAQSEAFF.

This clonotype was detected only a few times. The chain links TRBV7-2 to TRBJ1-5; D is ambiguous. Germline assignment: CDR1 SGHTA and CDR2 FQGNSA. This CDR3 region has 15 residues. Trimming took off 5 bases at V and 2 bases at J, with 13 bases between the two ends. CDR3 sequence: CASSRNALGNQPQHF. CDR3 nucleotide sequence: TGTGCCAGCAGCAGGAACGCTCTAGGCAATCAGCCCCAGCATTTT.

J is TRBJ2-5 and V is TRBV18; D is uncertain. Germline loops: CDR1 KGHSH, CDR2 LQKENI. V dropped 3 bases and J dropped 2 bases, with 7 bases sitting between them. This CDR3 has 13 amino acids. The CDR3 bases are TGTGCCAGCTCACCGTATCAACAAGAGACCCAGTACTTC. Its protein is CASSPYQQETQYF. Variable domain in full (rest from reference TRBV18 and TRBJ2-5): NAGVMQNPRHLVRRRGQEARLRCSPMKGHSHVYWYRQLPEEGLKFMVYLQKENIIDESGMPKERFSAEFPKEGPSILRIQQVVRGDSAAYFCASSPYQQETQYFGPGTRLLVL.

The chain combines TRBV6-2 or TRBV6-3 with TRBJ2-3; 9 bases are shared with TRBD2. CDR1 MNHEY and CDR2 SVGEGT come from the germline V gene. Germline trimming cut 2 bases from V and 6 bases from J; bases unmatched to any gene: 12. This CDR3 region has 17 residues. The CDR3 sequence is CASSYPRGGLALDTQYF. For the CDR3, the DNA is TGTGCCAGCAGTTACCCCCGTGGCGGACTAGCGTTGGATACGCAGTATTTT.

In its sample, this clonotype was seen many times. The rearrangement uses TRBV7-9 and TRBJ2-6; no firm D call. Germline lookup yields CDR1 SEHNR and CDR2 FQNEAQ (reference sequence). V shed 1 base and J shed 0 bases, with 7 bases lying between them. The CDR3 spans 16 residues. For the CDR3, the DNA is TGTGCCAGCAGCTTAGAAGTTCTCTCTGGGGCCAACGTCCTGACTTTC. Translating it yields CASSLEVLSGANVLTF.

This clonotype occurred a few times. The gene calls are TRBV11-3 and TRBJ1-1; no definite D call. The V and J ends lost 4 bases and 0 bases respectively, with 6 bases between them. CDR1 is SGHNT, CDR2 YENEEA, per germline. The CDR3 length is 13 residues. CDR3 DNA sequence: TGTGCCAGCAGCTCTGGTTTGAACACTGAAGCTTTCTTT. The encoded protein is CASSSGLNTEAFF.

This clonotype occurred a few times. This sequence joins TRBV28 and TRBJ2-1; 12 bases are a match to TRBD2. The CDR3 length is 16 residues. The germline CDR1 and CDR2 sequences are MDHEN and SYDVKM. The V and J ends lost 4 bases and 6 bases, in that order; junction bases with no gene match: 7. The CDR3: CASSSLAGGSSNEQFF. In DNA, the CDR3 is TGTGCCAGCAGTTCTCTAGCGGGAGGGTCGAGCAATGAGCAGTTCTTC.

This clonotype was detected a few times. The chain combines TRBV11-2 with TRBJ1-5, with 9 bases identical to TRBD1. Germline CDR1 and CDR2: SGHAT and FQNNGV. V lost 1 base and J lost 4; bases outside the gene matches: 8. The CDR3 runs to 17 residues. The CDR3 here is CASSLGAGTGTNQPQHF. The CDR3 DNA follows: TGTGCCAGCAGCTTAGGGGCCGGGACAGGGACGAATCAGCCCCAGCATTTT. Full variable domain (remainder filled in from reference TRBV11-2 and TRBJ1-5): EAGVAQSPRYKIIEKRQSVAFWCNPISGHATLYWYQQILGQGPKLLIQFQNNGVVDDSQLPKDRFSAERLKGVDSTLKIQPAKLEDSAVYLCASSLGAGTGTNQPQHFGDGTRLSIL.

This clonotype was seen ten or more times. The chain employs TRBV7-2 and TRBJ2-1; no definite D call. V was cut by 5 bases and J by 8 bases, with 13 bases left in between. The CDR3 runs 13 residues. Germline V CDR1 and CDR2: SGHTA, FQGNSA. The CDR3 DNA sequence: TGTGCCAGCAGCATCGGATGGCAGGATGAGCAGTTCTTC. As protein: CASSIGWQDEQFF. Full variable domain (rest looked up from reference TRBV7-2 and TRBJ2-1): GAGVSQSPSNKVTEKGKDVELRCDPISGHTALYWYRQSLGQGLEFLIYFQGNSAPDKSGLPSDRFSAERTGGSVSTLTIQRTQQEDSAVYLCASSIGWQDEQFFGPGTRLTVL.

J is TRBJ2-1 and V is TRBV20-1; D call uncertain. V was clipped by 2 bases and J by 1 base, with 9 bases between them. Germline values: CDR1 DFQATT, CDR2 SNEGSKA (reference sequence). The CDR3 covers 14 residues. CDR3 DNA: TGCAGTGCTAGAAGTGTCGTGTCCTACAATGAGCAGTTCTTC. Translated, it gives CSARSVVSYNEQFF.

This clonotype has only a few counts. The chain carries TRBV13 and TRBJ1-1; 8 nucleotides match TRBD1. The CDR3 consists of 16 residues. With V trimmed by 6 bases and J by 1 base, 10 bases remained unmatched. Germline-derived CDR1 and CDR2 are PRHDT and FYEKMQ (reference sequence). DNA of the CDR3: TGTGCCAGCAGACGACAGGGGCCCAGCAGGAACACTGAAGCTTTCTTT. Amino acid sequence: CASRRQGPSRNTEAFF.

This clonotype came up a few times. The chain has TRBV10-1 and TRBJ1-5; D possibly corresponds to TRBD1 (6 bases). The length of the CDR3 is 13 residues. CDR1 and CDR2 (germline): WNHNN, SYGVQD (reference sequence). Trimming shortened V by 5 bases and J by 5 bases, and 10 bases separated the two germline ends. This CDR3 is CASSTGLDQPQHF. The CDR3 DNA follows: TGCGCCAGCAGTACAGGGTTGGATCAGCCCCAGCATTTT.

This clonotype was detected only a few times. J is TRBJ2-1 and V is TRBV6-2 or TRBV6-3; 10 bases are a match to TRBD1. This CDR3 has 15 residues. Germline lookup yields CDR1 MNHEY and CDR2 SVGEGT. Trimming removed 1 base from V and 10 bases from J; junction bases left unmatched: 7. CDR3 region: CASSYLGQGSMEQFF. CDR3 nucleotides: TGTGCCAGCAGTTACTTGGGACAGGGGTCGATGGAGCAGTTCTTC.

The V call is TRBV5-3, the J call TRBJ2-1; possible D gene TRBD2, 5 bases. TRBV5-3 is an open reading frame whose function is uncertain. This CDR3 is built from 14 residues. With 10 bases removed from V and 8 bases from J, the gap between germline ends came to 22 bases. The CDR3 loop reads CAGSPIGPRDEQFF. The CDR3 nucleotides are TGTGCCGGCAGCCCTATAGGCCCGCGGGATGAGCAGTTCTTC.

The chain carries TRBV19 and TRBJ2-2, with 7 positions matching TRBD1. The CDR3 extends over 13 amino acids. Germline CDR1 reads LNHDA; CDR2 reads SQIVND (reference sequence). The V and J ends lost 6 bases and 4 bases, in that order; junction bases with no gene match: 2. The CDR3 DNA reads TGTGCCAGTAGGGGACAGTCCACCGGGGAGCTGTTTTTT. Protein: CASRGQSTGELFF.

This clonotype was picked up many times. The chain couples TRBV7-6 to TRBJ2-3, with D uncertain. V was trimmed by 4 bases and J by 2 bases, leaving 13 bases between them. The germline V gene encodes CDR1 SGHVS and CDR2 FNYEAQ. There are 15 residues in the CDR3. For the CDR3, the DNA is TGTGCCAGCAGCTCGATAACTGGATACACAGATACGCAGTATTTT. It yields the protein CASSSITGYTDTQYF.

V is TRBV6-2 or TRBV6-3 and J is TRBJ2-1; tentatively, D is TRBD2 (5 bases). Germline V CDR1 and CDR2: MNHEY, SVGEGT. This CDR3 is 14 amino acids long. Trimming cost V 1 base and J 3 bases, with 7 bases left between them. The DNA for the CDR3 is TGTGCCAGCAGTTACTACGGGGTCTACAATGAGCAGTTCTTC. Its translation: CASSYYGVYNEQFF.

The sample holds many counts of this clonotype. The CDR3 DNA sequence: TGTGCCAGCAGCTTAGCCCGTGCCGGGGCGGGAATCAAGACCCAGTACTTC. It encodes CASSLARAGAGIKTQYF. The V and J genes are TRBV7-8 and TRBJ2-5; the D gene is possibly TRBD2 (6 bases). CDR3 size: 17 residues. CDR1 is SGHVS and CDR2 is FQNEAQ in the germline V gene. The V end lost 0 bases, the J end lost 6 bases, and 20 bases lay between the germline ends.

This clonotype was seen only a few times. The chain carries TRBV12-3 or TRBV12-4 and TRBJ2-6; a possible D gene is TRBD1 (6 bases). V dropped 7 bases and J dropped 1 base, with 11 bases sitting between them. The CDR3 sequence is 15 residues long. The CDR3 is CASKQGPSGANVLTF. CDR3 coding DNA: TGTGCCAGCAAACAGGGACCTTCTGGGGCCAACGTCCTGACTTTC.

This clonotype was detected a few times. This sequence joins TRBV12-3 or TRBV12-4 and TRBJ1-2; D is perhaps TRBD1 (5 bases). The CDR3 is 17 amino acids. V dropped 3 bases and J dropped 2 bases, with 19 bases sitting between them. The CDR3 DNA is TGTGCCAGCAGTTTTATGGTGACAGTCACCATAAACTATGGCTACACCTTC. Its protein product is CASSFMVTVTINYGYTF.

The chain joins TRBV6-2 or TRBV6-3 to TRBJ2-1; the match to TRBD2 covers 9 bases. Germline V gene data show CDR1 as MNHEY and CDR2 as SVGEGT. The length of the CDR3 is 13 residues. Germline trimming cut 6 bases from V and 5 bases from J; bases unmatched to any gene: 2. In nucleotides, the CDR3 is TGTGCCAGCAGAGGGACTAGCAACAATGAGCAGTTCTTC. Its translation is CASRGTSNNEQFF.

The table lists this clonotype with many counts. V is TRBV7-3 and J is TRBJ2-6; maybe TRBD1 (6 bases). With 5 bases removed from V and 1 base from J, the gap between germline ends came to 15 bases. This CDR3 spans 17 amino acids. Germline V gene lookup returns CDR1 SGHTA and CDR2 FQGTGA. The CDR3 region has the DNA TGTGCCAGCAGCGCTACAGGGTTCCTATCTGGGGCCAACGTCCTGACTTTC. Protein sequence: CASSATGFLSGANVLTF.

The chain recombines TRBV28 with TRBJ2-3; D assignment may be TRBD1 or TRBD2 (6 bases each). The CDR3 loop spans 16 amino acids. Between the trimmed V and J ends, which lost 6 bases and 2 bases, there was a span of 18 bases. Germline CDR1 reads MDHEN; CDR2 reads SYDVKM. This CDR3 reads CASRSGATLYTDTQYF. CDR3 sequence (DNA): TGTGCCAGCAGATCGGGGGCTACACTCTACACAGATACGCAGTATTTT.

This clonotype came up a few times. Here the CDR3 reads CSVKAGQTYNEQFF. CDR3 DNA sequence: TGCAGTGTAAAAGCGGGGCAGACCTACAATGAGCAGTTCTTC. The chain is built from TRBV20-1 and TRBJ2-1; 7 nucleotides agree with TRBD2. Trimming cost V 7 bases and J 2 bases; bases outside gene matches: 8. Germline V gene lookup returns CDR1 DFQATT and CDR2 SNEGSKA (reference sequence). The CDR3 is 14 amino acids.